Listed below are T cell receptor beta chains from one sample, sequenced in a study of blood T cells in healthy people across ages. TCRdb reanalysed the 5' RACE reads using MiXCR and keeps one entry per CDR3 protein. The sample contains some 800,000 distinct CDR3 sequences, more than 40% of which appear only once. Sequenced: blood. The origin of the receptors is a man aged 55 to 69 in good health. Each CDR3 is given with its conserved first and last residue.

j_gene | v_gene | CDR3aa
TRBJ2-7 | TRBV29-1 | CSVSGTDYEQYF
TRBJ2-2 | TRBV5-1 | CASSLSQGRELFF
TRBJ1-5 | TRBV24-1 | CATSGQGPPNQPQHF
TRBJ2-7 | TRBV14 | CASSQGDDSYEQYF
TRBJ1-2 | TRBV6-5 | CASSPWTSNYGYTF
TRBJ2-3 | TRBV7-9 | CASSLTAGSTDTQYF
TRBJ2-3 | TRBV20-1 | CSAGGTGTSTDTQYF
TRBJ1-5 | TRBV7-8 | CASSPPDRGPNQPQHF
TRBJ2-1 | TRBV4-3 | CASSPSHQGANNEQFF
TRBJ2-5 | TRBV11-2 | CASSLESGAQETQYF
TRBJ2-7 | TRBV12-3/TRBV12-4 | CASSHTGASSYEQYF
TRBJ1-1 | TRBV11-3 | CASSTQTGPNTEAFF
TRBJ2-1 | TRBV20-1 | CSARYLGNEQFF
TRBJ1-2 | TRBV24-1 | CAPGGTAQDGYTF
TRBJ1-1 | TRBV28 | CASTSPSGTEAFF
TRBJ2-2 | TRBV27 | CASSLWSGELFF
TRBJ1-5 | TRBV6-6 | CASSQYPTGWANQPQHF
TRBJ1-6 | TRBV9 | CASSVNGEYNSPLHF
TRBJ2-1 | TRBV29-1 | CSVQFTSGGAGEQFF
TRBJ2-3 | TRBV7-2 | CASSLDQRDTRYF
TRBJ1-2 | TRBV27 | CASSLSGWRAYGYTF
TRBJ2-1 | TRBV11-2 | CASSPQGWNEQFF
- | TRBV5-1 | CASSLVANTQETQYF
TRBJ2-1 | TRBV14 | CASSPKGGLNEQFF
TRBJ2-1 | TRBV4-1 | CASSQDTGRDNEQFF
TRBJ2-1 | TRBV20-1 | CGASLAGSYNEQFF
TRBJ2-3 | TRBV6-1 | CASSEAIRGGEDTQYF
TRBJ1-1 | TRBV6-6 | CASSYSQGAQTEAFF
TRBJ2-2 | TRBV7-6 | CASSNLGELFF
TRBJ1-5 | TRBV18 | CASSLNRDRNNQPQHF
TRBJ2-7 | TRBV20-1 | CSASFGTSGAYEQYF
- | TRBV11-3 | CASSLDRECPHEQYF
TRBJ2-5 | TRBV18 | CASSPGSGSQETQYF
TRBJ1-2 | TRBV5-5 | CASSLEWTGSNYGYTF
TRBJ1-2 | TRBV2 | CAIKGPDRANYGYTF
TRBJ1-1 | TRBV20-1 | CSAPSWEKGFNTEAFF
TRBJ2-3 | TRBV20-1 | CSALAGGPRSDTQYF
TRBJ1-1 | TRBV5-1 | CASQGGTMNTEAFF
TRBJ2-7 | TRBV13 | CASSFRQDLYEQYF
TRBJ2-1 | TRBV6-1 | CASSDLIEQFF
TRBJ2-5 | TRBV5-1 | CASKEAGTETQYF
TRBJ1-1 | TRBV20-1 | CSATGGKAFF
TRBJ2-5 | TRBV20-1 | CSARGGVETQYF
TRBJ1-2 | TRBV12-3/TRBV12-4 | CASTKGLDGYTF
TRBJ2-3 | TRBV20-1 | CSASGLAGYSTDTQYF
TRBJ1-1 | TRBV4-3 | CASSPTGVLTEAFF
TRBJ2-4 | TRBV29-1 | CSVGLTGRGNIQYF
TRBJ2-7 | TRBV5-1 | CASSLERGGEEQYF
- | TRBV10-1 | CASSASSGRLAWNEQYF
TRBJ2-4 | TRBV5-1 | CASSLDGALSGQYF
TRBJ2-1 | TRBV19 | CASSPISSGGSPSYNEQFF
TRBJ1-6 | TRBV7-3 | CASSSGTGGSPLHF
TRBJ2-3 | TRBV20-1 | CSAMSVRGGLDLPDTQYF
TRBJ2-3 | TRBV7-2 | CASSLVGGRTDTQYF
TRBJ2-5 | TRBV7-2 | CASSLASYNQETQYF
TRBJ2-7 | TRBV27 | CASSGVNEQYF
TRBJ1-4 | TRBV11-1 | CATSSGNEKLFF
TRBJ2-5 | TRBV4-1 | CASSHLTGPLQETQYF
TRBJ2-7 | TRBV4-1 | CASSHPGTGNSYEQYF